This TCR beta chain was recorded in a study of blood T cells in healthy people across ages. Alongside a J-beta primer mix, a sample-barcoded 5' primer served in a second PCR lasting 7 to 11 cycles. Tagging of each cDNA molecule was performed by a template-switch adaptor with 12 random nucleotides. MiXCR was run by TCRdb on the 5' RACE reads, yielding one entry per CDR3 protein. The table lists about 680,000 distinct CDR3 sequences, roughly 50% of them singletons, with about a third in the top ten. V was cut by 7 bases and J by 0 bases, with 20 bases left in between. CDR1 SQVTM and CDR2 ANQGSEA come from the germline V gene. The CDR3 runs 16 residues. Caucasian individuals from Russia who were healthy and aged roughly 6 to 95 acted as donors. Peripheral blood was drawn, around 9.3 milliliters per donor. Each sample yielded at least 7 million isolated PBMCs.

This clonotype originated in a woman aged 55 to 70 in good health. The chain uses TRBV29-1 and TRBJ2-3; tentatively, D is TRBD1 (6 bases). Sequencing used blood. CDR3 nucleotide sequence: TGCAGCGCCAAAGGGTTGGGGGCAGGGAGCACAGATACGCAGTATTTT. This sequence encodes CSAKGLGAGSTDTQYF.